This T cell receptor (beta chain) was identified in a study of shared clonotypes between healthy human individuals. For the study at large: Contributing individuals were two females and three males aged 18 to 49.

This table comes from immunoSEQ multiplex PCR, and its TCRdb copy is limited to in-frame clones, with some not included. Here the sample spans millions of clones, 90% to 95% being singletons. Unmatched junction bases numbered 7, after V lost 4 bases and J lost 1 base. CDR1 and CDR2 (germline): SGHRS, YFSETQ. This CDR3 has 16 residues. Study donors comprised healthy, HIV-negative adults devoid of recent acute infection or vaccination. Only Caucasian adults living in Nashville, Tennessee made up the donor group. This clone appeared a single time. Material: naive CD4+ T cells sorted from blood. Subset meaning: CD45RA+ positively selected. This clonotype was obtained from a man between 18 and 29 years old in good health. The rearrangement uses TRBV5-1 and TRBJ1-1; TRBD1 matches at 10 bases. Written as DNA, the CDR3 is TGCGCCAGCAGCAAAACCGGGACAGGGGCGAACACTGAAGCTTTCTTT. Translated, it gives CASSKTGTGANTEAFF.